The TCR beta chain described here comes from a study of cytomegalovirus exposure and HLA in healthy donors. Whole-study findings and limits: Later, an analysis showed that TCR beta chains associated with HLA were more clonally expanded than others that were equally common. Roughly even sequencing depth across donors was the assumption behind the presence/absence analyses. The number of N-insertions in an Asian-associated ancestry cluster was reportedly below the approximately 600-donor mean in a later analysis.

Comments on this clone: What it binds is unknown.

This CDR3 is 14 amino acids long. Germline V CDR1 and CDR2: MNHEY, SVGAGI. The junction had 1 base not matched to a gene; V was cut back by 2 bases and J by 2 bases. It was with 60 Vbeta and 13 Jbeta primers that the PCR ran. Some clones are missing from TCRdb's copy, which holds only in-frame ones; the method was immunoSEQ multiplex PCR. Of about 140,000 clones in the sample, over 70% were seen once. While unrecorded immune exposures were likely, the donors were nominally healthy when sampled. The chain is built from TRBV6-5 and TRBJ2-5; 8 nucleotides line up with TRBD1. The receptor was derived from a man in his late teens or twenties in good health and CMV-seronegative. Sequenced input: PBMCs. The CDR3 DNA reads as TGTGCCAGCAGTTACGGGACAGGTCAAGAGACCCAGTACTTC. It encodes CASSYGTGQETQYF.